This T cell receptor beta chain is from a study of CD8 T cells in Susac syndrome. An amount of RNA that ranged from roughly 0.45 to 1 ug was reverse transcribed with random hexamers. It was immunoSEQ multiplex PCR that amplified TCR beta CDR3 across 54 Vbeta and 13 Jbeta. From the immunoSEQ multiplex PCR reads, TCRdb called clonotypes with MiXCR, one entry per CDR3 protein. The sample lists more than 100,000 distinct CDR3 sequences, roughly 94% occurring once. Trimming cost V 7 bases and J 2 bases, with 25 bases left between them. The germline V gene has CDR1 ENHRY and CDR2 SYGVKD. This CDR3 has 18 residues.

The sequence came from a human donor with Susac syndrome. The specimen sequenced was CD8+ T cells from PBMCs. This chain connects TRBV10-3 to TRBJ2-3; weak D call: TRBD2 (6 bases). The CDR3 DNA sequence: TGTGCCATCACTTCAAAGACCCAGGCCGGGAGAGACACAGATACGCAGTATTTT. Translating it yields CAITSKTQAGRDTDTQYF.